The T cell receptor (beta chain) described here comes from a study of blood T cell repertoires in COVID-19. Looking at the study overall: There were acute and convalescent COVID-19 samples, and they came from the United States, Italy and Spain. In each case, the material was cDNA or gDNA derived from T cells, B-cell-depleted T cells, or PBMCs.

Per the study methods: From reference gene primer amplification, estimates of nucleated cell counts were derived. The repertoire was sequenced with immunoSEQ multiplex PCR; TCRdb's copy has only in-frame clones and lacks some. V and J calls and clone size are given by that table; D and trimming were obtained from the DNA. The sample holds 100,000 to 150,000 clones, approximately 89% seen once. The CDR3 runs to 16 residues. CDR1 SGHNT and CDR2 YENEEA come from the germline V gene. V lost 3 bases, J lost 0 bases, and 6 bases stayed unmatched. This receptor was obtained from a woman aged 55-69 years with acute or convalescent COVID-19. The sequencing input was peripheral blood. This sequence joins TRBV11-3 and TRBJ1-2; TRBD1 matches at 8 bases. This CDR3 reads CASSLGTGDTNYGYTF. The DNA for the CDR3 is TGTGCCAGCAGCTTGGGGACAGGAGATACTAACTATGGCTACACCTTC.